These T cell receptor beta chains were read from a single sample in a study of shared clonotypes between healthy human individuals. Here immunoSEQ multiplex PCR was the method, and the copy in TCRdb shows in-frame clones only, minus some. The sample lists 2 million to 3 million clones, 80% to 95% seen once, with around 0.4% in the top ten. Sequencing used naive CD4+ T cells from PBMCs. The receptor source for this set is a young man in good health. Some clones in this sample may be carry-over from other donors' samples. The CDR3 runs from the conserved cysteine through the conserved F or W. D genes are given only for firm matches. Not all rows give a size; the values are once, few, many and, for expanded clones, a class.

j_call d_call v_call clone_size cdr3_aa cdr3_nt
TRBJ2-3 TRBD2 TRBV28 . CASSPSGLASSTDTQYF TGTGCCAGCAGTCCCTCGGGACTAGCGAGTAGCACAGATACGCAGTATTTT
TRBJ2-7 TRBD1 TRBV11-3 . CASSQRHRGYEQYF TGTGCCAGCAGCCAAAGGCACAGGGGCTACGAGCAGTACTTC
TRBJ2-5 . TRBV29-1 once CSVEGALRRETQYF TGCAGCGTTGAAGGAGCCCTGCGGCGGGAGACCCAGTACTTC
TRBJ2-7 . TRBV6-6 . CASSYARWEQYF TGTGCCAGCAGTTACGCTCGGTGGGAGCAGTACTTC
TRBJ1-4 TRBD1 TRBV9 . CASSVDDWTGGGGEKLFF TGTGCCAGCAGCGTAGATGACTGGACAGGGGGTGGTGGAGAAAAACTGTTTTTT
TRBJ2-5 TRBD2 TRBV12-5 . CASGPGAGPQETQYF TGTGCTAGTGGTCCAGGAGCGGGACCCCAAGAGACCCAGTACTTC
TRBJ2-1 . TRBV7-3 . CASSYSADSYNEQFF TGTGCCAGCAGCTACTCAGCGGATTCCTACAATGAGCAGTTCTTC
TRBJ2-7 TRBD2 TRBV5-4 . CASSSGGPWAYEQYF TGTGCCAGCAGCTCGGGGGGGCCCTGGGCCTACGAGCAGTACTTC
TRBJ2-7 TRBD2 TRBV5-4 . CASSPSSGTSSYEQYF TGTGCCAGCAGTCCCTCTAGCGGAACGAGCTCCTACGAGCAGTACTTC
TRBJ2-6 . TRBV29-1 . CSAKLGAPGANVLTF TGCAGCGCCAAACTTGGAGCTCCGGGGGCCAACGTCCTGACTTTC
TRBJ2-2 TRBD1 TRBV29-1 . CSDYGTGVIGGELFF TGCAGCGACTATGGAACAGGGGTAATCGGCGGGGAGCTGTTTTTT
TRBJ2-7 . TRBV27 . CASSSRDPNSYEQYF TGTGCCAGCAGCTCCCGGGACCCAAACTCCTACGAGCAGTACTTC
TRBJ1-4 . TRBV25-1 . CASSEYPPPNRANEKLFF TGTGCCAGCAGTGAATACCCCCCACCTAACCGGGCTAATGAAAAACTGTTTTTT
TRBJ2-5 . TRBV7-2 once CASSLASLTGGIAQETQYF TGTGCCAGCAGCTTAGCTTCATTAACAGGCGGGATCGCTCAAGAGACCCAGTACTTC
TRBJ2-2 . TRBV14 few CASSQDSGRQVLTGELFF TGTGCCAGCAGCCAAGATTCGGGGAGACAGGTCCTCACCGGGGAGCTGTTTTTT
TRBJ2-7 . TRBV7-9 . CASSPARGMTYEQYF TGTGCCAGCAGCCCCGCCAGGGGAATGACCTACGAGCAGTACTTC
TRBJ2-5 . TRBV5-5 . CASSLRRPPGTQYF TGTGCCAGCAGCTTGCGGCGGCCCCCGGGGACCCAGTACTTC
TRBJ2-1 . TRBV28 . CASSLGGSGPGYNEQFF TGTGCCAGCAGTTTAGGGGGTTCGGGTCCTGGTTACAATGAGCAGTTCTTC
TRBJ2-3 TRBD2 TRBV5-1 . CASSFGTRASTDTQYF TGCGCCAGCAGCTTTGGGACTAGAGCTAGCACAGATACGCAGTATTTT
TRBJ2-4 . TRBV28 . CASSLPDGIQYF TGTGCCAGCAGTTTACCAGACGGCATTCAGTACTTC
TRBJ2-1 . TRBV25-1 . CASKSLRYNEQFF TGTGCCAGCAAATCTCTTCGCTACAATGAGCAGTTCTTC
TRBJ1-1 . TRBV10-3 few CAISDRVSNTEAFF TGTGCCATCAGTGATCGGGTCAGCAACACTGAAGCTTTCTTT